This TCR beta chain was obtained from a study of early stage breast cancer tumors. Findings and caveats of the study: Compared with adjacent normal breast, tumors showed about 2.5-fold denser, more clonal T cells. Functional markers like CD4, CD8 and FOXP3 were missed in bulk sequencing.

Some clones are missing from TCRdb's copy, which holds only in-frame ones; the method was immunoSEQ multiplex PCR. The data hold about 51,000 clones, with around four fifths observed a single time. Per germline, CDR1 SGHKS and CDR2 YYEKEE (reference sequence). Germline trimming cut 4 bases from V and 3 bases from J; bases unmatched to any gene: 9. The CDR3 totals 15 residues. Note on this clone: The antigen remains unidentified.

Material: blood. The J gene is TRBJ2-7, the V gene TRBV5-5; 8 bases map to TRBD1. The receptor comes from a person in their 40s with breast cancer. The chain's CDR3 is CASSPGQGPFYEQYF. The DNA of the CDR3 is TGTGCCAGCAGCCCCGGACAGGGCCCCTTCTACGAGCAGTACTTC. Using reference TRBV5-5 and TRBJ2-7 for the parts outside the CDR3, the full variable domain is DAGVTQSPTHLIKTRGQQVTLRCSPISGHKSVSWYQQVLGQGPQFIFQYYEKEERGRGNFPDRFSARQFPNYSSELNVNALLLGDSALYLCASSPGQGPFYEQYFGPGTRLTVT.